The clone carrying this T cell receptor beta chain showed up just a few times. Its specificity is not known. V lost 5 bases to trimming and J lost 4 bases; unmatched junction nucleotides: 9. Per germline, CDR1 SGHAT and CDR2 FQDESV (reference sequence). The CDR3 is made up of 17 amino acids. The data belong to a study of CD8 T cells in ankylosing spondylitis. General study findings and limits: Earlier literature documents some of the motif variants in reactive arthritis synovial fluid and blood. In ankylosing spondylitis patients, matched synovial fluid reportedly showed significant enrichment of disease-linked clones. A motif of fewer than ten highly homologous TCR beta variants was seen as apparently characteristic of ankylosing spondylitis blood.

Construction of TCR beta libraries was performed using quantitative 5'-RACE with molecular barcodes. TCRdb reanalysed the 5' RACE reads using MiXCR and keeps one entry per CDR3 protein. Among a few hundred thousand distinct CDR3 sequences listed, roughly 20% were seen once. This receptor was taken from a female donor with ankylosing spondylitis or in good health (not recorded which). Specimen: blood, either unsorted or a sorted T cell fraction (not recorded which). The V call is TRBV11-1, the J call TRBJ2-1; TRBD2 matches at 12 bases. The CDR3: CASSATSGRRVYNEQFF. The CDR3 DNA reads TGTGCCAGCAGCGCCACTAGCGGGAGGCGGGTTTACAATGAGCAGTTCTTC.